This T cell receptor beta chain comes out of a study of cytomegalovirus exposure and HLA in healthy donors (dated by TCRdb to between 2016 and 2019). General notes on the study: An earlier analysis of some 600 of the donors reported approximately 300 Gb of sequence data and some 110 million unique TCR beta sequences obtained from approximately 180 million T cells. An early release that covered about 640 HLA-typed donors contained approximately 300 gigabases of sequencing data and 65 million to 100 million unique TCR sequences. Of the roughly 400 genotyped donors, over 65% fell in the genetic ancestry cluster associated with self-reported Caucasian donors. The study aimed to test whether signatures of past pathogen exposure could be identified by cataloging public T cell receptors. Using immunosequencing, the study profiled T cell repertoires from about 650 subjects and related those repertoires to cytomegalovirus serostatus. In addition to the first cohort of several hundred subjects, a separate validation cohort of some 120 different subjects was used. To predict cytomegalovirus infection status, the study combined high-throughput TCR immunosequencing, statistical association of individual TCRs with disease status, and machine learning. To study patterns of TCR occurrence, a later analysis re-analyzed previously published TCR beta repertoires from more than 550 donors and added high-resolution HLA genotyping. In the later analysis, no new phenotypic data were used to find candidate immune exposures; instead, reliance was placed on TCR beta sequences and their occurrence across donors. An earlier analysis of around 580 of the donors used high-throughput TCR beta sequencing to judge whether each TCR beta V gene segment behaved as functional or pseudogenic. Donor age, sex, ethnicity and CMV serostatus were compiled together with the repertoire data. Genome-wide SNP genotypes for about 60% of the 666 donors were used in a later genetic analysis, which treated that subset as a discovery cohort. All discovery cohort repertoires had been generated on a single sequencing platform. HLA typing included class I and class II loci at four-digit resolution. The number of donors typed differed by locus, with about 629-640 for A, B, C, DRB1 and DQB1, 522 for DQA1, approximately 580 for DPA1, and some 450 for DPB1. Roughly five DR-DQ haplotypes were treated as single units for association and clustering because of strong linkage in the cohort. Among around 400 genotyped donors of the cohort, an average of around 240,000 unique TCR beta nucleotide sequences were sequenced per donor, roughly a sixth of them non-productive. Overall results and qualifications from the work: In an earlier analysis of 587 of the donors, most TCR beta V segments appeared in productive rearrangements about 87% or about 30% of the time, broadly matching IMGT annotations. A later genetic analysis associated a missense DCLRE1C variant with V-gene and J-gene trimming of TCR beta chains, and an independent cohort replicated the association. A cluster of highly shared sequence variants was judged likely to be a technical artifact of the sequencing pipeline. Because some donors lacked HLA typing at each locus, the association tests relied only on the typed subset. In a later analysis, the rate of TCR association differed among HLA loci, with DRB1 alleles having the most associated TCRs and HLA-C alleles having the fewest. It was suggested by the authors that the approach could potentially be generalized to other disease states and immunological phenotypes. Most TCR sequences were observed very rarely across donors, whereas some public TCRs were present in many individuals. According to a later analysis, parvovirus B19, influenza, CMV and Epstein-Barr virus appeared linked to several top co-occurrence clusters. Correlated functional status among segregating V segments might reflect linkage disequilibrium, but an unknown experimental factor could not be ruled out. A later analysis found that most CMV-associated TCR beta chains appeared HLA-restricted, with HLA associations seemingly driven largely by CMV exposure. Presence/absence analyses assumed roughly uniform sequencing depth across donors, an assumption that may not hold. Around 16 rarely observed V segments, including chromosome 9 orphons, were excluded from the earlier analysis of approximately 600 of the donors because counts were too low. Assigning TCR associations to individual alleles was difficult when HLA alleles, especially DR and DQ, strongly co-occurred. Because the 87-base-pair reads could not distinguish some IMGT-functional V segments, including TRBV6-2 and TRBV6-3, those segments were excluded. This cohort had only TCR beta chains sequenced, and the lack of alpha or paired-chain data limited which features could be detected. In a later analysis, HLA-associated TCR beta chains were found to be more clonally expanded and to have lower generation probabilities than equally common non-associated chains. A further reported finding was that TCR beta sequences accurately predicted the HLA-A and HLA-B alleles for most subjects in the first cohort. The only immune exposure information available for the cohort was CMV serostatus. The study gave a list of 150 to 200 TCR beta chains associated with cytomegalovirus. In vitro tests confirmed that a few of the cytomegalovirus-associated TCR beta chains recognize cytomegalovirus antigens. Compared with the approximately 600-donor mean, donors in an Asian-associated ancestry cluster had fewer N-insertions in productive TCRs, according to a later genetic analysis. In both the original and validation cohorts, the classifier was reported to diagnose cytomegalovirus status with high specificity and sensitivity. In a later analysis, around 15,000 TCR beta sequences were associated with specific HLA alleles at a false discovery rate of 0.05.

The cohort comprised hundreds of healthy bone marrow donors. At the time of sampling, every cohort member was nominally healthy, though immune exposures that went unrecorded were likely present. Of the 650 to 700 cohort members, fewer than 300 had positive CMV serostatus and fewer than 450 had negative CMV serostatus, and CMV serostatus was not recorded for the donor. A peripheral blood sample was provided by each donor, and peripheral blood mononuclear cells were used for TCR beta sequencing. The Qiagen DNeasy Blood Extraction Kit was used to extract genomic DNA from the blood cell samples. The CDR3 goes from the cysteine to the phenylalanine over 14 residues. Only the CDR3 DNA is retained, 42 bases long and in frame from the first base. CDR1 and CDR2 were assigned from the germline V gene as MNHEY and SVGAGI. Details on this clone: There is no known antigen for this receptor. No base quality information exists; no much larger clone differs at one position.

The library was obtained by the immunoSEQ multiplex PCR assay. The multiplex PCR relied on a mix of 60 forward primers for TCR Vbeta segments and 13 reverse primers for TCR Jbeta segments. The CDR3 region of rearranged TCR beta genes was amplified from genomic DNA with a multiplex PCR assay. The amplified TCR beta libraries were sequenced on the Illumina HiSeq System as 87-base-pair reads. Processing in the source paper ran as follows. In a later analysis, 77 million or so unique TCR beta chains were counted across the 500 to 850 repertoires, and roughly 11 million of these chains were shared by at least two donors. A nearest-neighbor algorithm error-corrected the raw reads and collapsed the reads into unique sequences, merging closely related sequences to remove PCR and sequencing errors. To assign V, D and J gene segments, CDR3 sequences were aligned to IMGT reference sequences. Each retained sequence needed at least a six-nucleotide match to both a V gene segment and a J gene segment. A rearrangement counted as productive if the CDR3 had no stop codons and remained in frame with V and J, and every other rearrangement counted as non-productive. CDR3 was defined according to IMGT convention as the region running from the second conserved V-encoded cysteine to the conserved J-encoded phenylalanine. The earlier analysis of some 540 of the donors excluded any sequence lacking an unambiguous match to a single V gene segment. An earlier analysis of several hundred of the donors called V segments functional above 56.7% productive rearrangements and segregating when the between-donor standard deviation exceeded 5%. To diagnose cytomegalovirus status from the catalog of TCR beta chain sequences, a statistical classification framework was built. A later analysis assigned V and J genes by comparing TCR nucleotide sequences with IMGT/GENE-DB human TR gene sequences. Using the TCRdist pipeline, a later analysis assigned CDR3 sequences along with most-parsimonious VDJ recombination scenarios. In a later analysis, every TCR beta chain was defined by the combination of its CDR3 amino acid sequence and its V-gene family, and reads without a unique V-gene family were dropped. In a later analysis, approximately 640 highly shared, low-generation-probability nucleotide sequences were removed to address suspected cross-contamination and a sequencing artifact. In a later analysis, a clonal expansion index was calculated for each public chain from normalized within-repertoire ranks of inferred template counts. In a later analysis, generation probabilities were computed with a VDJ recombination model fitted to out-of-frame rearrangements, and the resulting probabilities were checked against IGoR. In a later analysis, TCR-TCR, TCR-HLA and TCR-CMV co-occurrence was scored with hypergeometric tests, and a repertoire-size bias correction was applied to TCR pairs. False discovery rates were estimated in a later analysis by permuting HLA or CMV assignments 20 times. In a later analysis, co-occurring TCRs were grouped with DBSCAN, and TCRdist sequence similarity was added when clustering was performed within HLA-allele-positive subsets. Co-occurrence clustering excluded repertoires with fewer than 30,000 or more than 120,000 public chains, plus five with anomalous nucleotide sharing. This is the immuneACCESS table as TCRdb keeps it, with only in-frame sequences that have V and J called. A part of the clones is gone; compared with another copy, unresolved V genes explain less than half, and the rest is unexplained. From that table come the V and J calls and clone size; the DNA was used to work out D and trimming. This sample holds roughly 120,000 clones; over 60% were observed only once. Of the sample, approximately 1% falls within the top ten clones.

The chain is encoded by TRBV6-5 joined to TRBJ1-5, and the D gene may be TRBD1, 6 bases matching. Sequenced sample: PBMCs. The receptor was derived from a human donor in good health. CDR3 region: CSATTQGSPQPQHF. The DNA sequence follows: TGTTCCGCTACCACCCAGGGGAGCCCTCAGCCCCAGCATTTT.